These T cell receptor beta chains were read from a single sample in a study of T cell responses to AZD1222 COVID-19 vaccine. TCRdb's copy holds only in-frame clones and misses some; the assay was immunoSEQ multiplex PCR. The table lists around 110,000 clones, around 90% of them singletons. This specimen consisted of peripheral blood, obtained on day 0 of AZD1222 vaccination. These receptors all stem from an adult in good health. Both conserved end residues are part of each CDR3. D genes are given only for firm matches. A row's size may be missing; if present it is once, few, many or a size class.

clone_size d_call j_call v_call cdr3_aa cdr3_nt
. . TRBJ1-2 TRBV5-4 CASSRAATNYGYTF TGTGCCAGCTCCCGGGCGGCCACTAACTATGGCTACACCTTC
. . TRBJ2-2 TRBV5-1 CASSTAGTTNTGELFF TGCGCCAGCAGCACCGCCGGGACAACTAACACCGGGGAGCTGTTTTTT
. . TRBJ2-1 TRBV5-1 CASSLGGSSYNEQFF TGCGCCAGCAGCTTAGGGGGGAGCTCCTACAATGAGCAGTTCTTC
. . TRBJ1-2 TRBV6-2/TRBV6-3 CASSSGGLTRGYTF TGTGCCAGCAGTTCGGGTGGGTTGACCCGAGGCTACACCTTC
. TRBD1 TRBJ2-1 TRBV11-2 CASSYRDSPFYSYNEQFF TGTGCCAGCAGCTACCGGGACAGCCCCTTCTACTCCTACAATGAGCAGTTCTTC
. . TRBJ1-6 TRBV5-1 CASTYEGSSPLHF TGCGCCAGCACCTACGAGGGGAGTTCACCCCTCCACTTT
. . TRBJ1-5 TRBV6-2/TRBV6-3 CASSYPNRSSQPQHF TGTGCCAGCAGTTACCCCAACAGATCGAGTCAGCCCCAGCATTTT
. . TRBJ1-1 TRBV12-3/TRBV12-4 CASSVVMNTEAFF TGTGCCAGCAGCGTTGTTATGAACACTGAAGCTTTCTTT
few TRBD1 TRBJ1-6 TRBV11-2 CASRMGQRSPPLHF TGTGCCAGCAGGATGGGACAGCGAAGCCCACCCCTCCACTTT
. . TRBJ2-1 TRBV19 CASSMSGRLYNEQFF TGTGCCAGTAGTATGTCGGGTCGCCTCTACAATGAGCAGTTCTTC
. TRBD1 TRBJ1-5 TRBV7-2 CASSSGQGKYFDQPQHF TGTGCCAGCAGTTCGGGACAGGGAAAGTATTTCGATCAGCCCCAGCATTTT
. TRBD1 TRBJ1-6 TRBV28 CASSSMGQGVSPLHF TGTGCCAGCAGTTCTATGGGACAGGGGGTATCACCCCTCCACTTT
once . TRBJ1-6 TRBV6-5 CASSYEGFPSSPLHF TGTGCCAGCAGTTACGAGGGGTTTCCGAGTTCACCCCTCCACTTT
. TRBD2 TRBJ2-1 TRBV7-6 CASSLNAGGNEQFF TGTGCCAGCAGCTTAAACGCGGGAGGAAATGAGCAGTTCTTC
. TRBD2 TRBJ2-1 TRBV11-2 CASSPWGTSGWDEQFF TGTGCCAGCAGCCCCTGGGGGACTAGCGGTTGGGATGAGCAGTTCTTC
once . TRBJ2-5 TRBV5-4 CASSFGSGEETQYF TGTGCCAGCAGCTTTGGGTCGGGCGAAGAGACCCAGTACTTC
. . TRBJ1-1 TRBV5-1 CASSQQGNTEAFF TGCGCCAGCAGCCAGCAGGGGAACACTGAAGCTTTCTTT
. . TRBJ2-5 TRBV4-1 CASSVTSLETQYF TGCGCCAGCAGCGTGACTAGTTTAGAGACCCAGTACTTC
few TRBD2 TRBJ2-5 TRBV2 CASSVRTSGETQYF TGTGCCAGCAGTGTACGCACTAGCGGAGAGACCCAGTACTTC
. . TRBJ2-7 TRBV3-1/TRBV3-2 CASSQGPSLGYEQYF TGTGCCAGCAGCCAAGGTCCCAGTCTTGGTTACGAGCAGTACTTC
. . TRBJ2-7 TRBV18 CASSPPAGDYEQYF TGTGCCAGCTCACCACCGGCAGGGGACTACGAGCAGTACTTC
. . TRBJ1-5 TRBV19 CASSMTGNQPQHF TGTGCCAGTAGTATGACAGGCAATCAGCCCCAGCATTTT